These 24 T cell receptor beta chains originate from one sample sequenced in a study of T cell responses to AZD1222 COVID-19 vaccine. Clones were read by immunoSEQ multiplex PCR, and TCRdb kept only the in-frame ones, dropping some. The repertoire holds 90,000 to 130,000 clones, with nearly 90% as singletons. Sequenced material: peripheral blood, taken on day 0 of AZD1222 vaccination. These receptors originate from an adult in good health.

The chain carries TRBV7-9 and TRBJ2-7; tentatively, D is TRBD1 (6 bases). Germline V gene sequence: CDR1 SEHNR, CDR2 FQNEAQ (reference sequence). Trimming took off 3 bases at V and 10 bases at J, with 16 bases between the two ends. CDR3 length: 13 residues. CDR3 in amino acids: CASSFQQGVDQYF. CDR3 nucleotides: TGTGCCAGCAGCTTTCAACAGGGAGTCGACCAGTACTTC.

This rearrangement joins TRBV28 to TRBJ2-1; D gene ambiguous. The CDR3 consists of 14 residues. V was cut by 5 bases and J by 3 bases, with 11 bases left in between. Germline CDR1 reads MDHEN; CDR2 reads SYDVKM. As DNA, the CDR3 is TGTGCCAGCAGTACACAGAATATCTACAATGAGCAGTTCTTC. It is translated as CASSTQNIYNEQFF.

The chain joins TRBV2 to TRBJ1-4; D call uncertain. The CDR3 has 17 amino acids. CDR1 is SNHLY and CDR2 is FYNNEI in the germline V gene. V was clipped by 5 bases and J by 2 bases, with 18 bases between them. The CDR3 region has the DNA TGTGCCAGCAGTCAACTTTATCAGGCGGGGACTAATGAAAAACTGTTTTTT. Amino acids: CASSQLYQAGTNEKLFF.

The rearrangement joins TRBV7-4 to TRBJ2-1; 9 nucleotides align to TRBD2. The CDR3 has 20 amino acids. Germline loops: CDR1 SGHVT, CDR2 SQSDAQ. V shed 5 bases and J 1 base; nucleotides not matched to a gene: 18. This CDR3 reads CASSGRANPGLALSYNEQFF. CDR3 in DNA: TGTGCCAGCAGCGGGCGGGCCAATCCGGGACTAGCCTTATCCTACAATGAGCAGTTCTTC. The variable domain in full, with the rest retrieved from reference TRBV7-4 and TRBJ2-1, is GAGVSQSPRYKVAKRGRDVALRCDSISGHVTLYWYRQTLGQGSEVLTYSQSDAQRDKSGRPSGRFSAERPERSVSTLKIQRTEQGDSAVYLCASSGRANPGLALSYNEQFFGPGTRLTVL.

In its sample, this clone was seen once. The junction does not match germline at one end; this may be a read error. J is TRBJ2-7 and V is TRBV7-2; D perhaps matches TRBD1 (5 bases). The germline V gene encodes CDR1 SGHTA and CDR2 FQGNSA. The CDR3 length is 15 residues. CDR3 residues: CASSLDSAIRDEQYF. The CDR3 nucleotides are TGTGCCAGCAGTTTAGACAGCGCGATACGGGACGAGCAGTACTTC. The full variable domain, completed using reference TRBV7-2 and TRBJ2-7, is GAGVSQSPSNKVTEKGKDVELRCDPISGHTALYWYRQSLGQGLEFLIYFQGNSAPDKSGLPSDRFSAERTGGSVSTLTIQRTQQEDSAVYLCASSLDSAIRDEQYFGPGTRLTVT.

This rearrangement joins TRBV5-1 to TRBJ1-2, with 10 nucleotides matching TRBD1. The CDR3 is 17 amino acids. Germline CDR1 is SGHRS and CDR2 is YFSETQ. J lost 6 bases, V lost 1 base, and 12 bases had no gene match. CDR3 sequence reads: CASSLLAGGTGVDGYTF. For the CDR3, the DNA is TGCGCCAGCAGCTTGCTAGCCGGCGGGACAGGGGTGGATGGCTACACCTTC.

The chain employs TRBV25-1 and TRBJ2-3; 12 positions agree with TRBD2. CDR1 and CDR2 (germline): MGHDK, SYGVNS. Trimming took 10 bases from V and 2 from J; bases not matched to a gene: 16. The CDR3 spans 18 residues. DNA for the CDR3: TGTGCCACCGAGGGGGCGCGGGGACTAGCGGGCACCACAGATACGCAGTATTTT. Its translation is CATEGARGLAGTTDTQYF. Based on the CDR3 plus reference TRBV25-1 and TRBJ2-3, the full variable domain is EADIYQTPRYLVIGTGKKITLECSQTMGHDKMYWYQQDPGMELHLIHYSYGVNSTEKGDLSSESTVSRIRTEHFPLTLESARPSHTSQYLCATEGARGLAGTTDTQYFGPGTRLTVL.

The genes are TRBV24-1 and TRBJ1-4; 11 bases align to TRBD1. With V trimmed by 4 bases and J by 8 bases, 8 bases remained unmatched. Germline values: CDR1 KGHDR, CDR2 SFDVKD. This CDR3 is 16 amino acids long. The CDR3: CATSDPGQGAEEKLFF. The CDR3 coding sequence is TGTGCCACCAGTGACCCCGGACAGGGGGCCGAGGAAAAACTGTTTTTT.

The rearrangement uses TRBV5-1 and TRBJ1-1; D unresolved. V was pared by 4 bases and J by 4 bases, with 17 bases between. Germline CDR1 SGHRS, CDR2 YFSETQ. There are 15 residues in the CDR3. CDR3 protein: CASSPTSDGVTEAFF. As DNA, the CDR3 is TGCGCCAGCAGCCCAACTTCGGACGGAGTCACTGAAGCTTTCTTT.

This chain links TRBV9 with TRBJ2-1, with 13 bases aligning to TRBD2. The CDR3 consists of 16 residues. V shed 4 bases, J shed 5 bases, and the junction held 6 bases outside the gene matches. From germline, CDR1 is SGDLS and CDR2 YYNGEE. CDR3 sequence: CASSPRLAGGNNEQFF. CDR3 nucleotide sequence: TGTGCCAGCAGCCCTCGACTAGCGGGGGGCAACAATGAGCAGTTCTTC.

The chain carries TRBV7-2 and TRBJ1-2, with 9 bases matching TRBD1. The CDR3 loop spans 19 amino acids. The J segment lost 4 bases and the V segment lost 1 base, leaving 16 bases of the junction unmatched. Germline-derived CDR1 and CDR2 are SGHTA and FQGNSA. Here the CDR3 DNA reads TGTGCCAGCAGCTTAGTGAGTGGGACAGGGTCGAGTGCGCGCTATGGCTACACCTTC. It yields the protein CASSLVSGTGSSARYGYTF.

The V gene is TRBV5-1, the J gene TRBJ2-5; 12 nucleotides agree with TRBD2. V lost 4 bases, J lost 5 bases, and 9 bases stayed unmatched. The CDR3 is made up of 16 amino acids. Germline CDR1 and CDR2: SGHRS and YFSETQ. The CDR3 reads CASSKLTSGGAETQYF. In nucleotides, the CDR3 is TGCGCCAGCAGCAAGCTGACTAGCGGGGGAGCGGAGACCCAGTACTTC.

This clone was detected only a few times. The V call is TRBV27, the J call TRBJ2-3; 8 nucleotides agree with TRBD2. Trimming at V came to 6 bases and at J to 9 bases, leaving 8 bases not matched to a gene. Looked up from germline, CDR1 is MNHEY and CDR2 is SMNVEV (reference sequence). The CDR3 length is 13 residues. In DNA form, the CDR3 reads TGTGCCAGCAGCCAGACTAGCGCGGTAACGCAGTATTTT. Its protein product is CASSQTSAVTQYF.

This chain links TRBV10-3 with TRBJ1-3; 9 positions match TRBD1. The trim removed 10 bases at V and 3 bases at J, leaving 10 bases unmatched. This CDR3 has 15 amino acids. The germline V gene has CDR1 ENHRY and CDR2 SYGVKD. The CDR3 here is CATKRGDRVGNTIYF. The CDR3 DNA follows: TGTGCCACCAAACGGGGGGACAGGGTTGGAAACACCATATATTTT.

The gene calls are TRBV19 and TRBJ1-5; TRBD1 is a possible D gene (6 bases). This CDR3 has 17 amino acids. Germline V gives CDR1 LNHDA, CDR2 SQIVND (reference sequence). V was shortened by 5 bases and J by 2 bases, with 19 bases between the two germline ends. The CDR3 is CASSPSGGGLGNQPQHF. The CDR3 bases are TGTGCCAGTAGTCCCTCTGGGGGGGGCCTAGGCAATCAGCCCCAGCATTTT.

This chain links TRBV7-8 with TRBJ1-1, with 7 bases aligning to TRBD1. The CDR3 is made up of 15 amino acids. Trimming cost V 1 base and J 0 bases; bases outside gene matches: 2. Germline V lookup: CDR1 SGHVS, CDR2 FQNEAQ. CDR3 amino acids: CASSLVGQVNTEAFF. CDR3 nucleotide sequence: TGTGCCAGCAGCTTAGTAGGACAGGTGAACACTGAAGCTTTCTTT.

This CDR3 reads CASSLWQSTNGYTF. As DNA, the CDR3 is TGTGCCAGCAGCTTGTGGCAAAGTACGAATGGCTACACCTTC. The gene calls are TRBV7-2 and TRBJ1-2; no definite D call. Germline V gene data show CDR1 as SGHTA and CDR2 as FQGNSA. Trimming took off 3 bases at V and 6 bases at J, with 14 bases between the two ends. The CDR3 is 14 amino acids. Complete variable domain (other parts from reference TRBV7-2 and TRBJ1-2): GAGVSQSPSNKVTEKGKDVELRCDPISGHTALYWYRQSLGQGLEFLIYFQGNSAPDKSGLPSDRFSAERTGGSVSTLTIQRTQQEDSAVYLCASSLWQSTNGYTFGSGTRLTVV.

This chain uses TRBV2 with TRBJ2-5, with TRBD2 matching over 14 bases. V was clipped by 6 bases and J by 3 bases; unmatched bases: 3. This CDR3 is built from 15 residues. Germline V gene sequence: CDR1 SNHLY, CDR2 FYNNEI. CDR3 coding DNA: TGTGCCAGCAGGAGACTAGCGGGAGGGGAAGAGACCCAGTACTTC. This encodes CASRRLAGGEETQYF.

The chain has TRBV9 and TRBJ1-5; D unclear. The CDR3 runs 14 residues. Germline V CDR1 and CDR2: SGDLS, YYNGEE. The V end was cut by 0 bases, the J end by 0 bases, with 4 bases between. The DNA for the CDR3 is TGTGCCAGCAGCGTAGGGAATAGCAATCAGCCCCAGCATTTT. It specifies CASSVGNSNQPQHF.

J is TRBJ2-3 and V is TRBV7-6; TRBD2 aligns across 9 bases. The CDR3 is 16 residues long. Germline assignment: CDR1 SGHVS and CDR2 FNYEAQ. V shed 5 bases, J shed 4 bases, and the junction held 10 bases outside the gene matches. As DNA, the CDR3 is TGTGCCAGCAGCCAAGAGCCTAGCGGGGCCTCAGATACGCAGTATTTT. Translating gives CASSQEPSGASDTQYF. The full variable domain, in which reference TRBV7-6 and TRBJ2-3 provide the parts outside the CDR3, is GAGVSQSPRYKVTKRGQDVALRCDPISGHVSLYWYRQALGQGPEFLTYFNYEAQQDKSGLPNDRFSAERPEGSISTLTIQRTEQRDSAMYRCASSQEPSGASDTQYFGPGTRLTVL.

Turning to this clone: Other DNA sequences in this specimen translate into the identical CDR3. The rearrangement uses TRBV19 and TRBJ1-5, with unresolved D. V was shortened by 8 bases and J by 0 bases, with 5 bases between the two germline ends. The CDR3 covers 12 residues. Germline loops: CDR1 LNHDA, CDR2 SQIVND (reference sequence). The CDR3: CASGYSNQPQHF. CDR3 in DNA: TGTGCCAGTGGTTATAGCAATCAGCCCCAGCATTTT.

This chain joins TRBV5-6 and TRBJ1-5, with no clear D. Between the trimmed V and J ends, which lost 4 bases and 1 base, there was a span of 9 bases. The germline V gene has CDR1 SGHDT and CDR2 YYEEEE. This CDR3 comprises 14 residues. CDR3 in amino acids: CASSARGSNQPQHF. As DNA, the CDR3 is TGTGCCAGCAGCGCGCGTGGAAGCAATCAGCCCCAGCATTTT.

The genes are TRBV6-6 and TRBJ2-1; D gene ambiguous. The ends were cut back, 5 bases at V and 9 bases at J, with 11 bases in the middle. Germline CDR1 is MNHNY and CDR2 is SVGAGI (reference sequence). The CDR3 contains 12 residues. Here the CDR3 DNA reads TGTGCCAGCAGTCCACAGCAGACTGAGCAGTTCTTC. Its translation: CASSPQQTEQFF.

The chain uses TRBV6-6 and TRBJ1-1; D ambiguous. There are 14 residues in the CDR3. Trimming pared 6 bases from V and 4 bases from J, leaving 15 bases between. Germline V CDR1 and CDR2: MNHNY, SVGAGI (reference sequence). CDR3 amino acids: CASRRTSQGTEAFF. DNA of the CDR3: TGTGCCAGCAGACGGACGTCCCAAGGCACTGAAGCTTTCTTT.